The sequence of this TCR beta chain was determined in a study of identifying expanded T cells in peripheral blood. Notes on the study in general: Variance in clone template counts between two-week samples significantly increased with total template count across all healthy donors.

V was clipped by 2 bases and J by 5 bases; unmatched bases: 4. The CDR3 has 15 residues. Germline V gives CDR1 SGHRS, CDR2 YFSETQ. On this clone: Its target is not known.

Method: immunoSEQ multiplex PCR; TCRdb's copy keeps in-frame clones and lacks some. The sample shows approximately 81,000 clones, around 83% of them seen only once. The sequence came from a person aged 18 to 75 in good health. Sequencing was carried out using blood. V is TRBV5-1 and J is TRBJ2-7, with 13 bases aligning to TRBD2. The CDR3, as DNA: TGCGCCAGCAGCTTAGGACTAGCGGGAGAGGACGAGCAGTACTTC. Protein sequence: CASSLGLAGEDEQYF.